This T cell receptor (beta chain) was profiled in a study of blood T cell repertoires in COVID-19. About the research overall: T cells, B-cell-depleted T cells, or PBMCs provided the cDNA or gDNA that served as material.

Exposed study participants had met a COVID-19 case within 2 weeks before entry. Assay: immunoSEQ multiplex PCR; the TCRdb copy retains only in-frame clones and omits some. The sample holds 180,000 or so clones, 80% seen once. Sequenced: PBMCs or T cells enriched from blood (not recorded which). This TCR was recovered from a man aged 55 to 70 who had been exposed to COVID-19.

CDR3 amino acids: CASRFANPGQPQHF. As DNA, the CDR3 is TGTGCCAGTAGGTTTGCTAACCCGGGGCAGCCCCAGCATTTT. This rearrangement joins TRBV19 to TRBJ1-5, with no clear D. Germline CDR1 is LNHDA and CDR2 is SQIVND (reference sequence). This CDR3 contains 14 residues. Trimming stripped 6 bases from V and 7 bases from J, with 16 bases between.